These 8 T cell receptor beta chains came from one sample sequenced in a study of T-cell reconstitution after alpha-beta-depleted transplantation in children. Library preparation (for TCRbeta) was performed with unique molecular identifiers. TCRdb fed the PCR reads into MiXCR, producing one record per CDR3 protein. The data contain a few hundred thousand distinct CDR3 sequences, 20% of them singletons. Source: PBMCs from the stem cell graft donor, taken from the stem cell graft. These receptor sequences come from a human donor who donated a stem cell graft to a child with acute myeloid leukemia.

This clonotype was observed a few times. The rearrangement joins TRBV18 to TRBJ1-1, with D uncertain. Germline assignment: CDR1 KGHSH and CDR2 LQKENI. V was cut by 2 bases and J by 7 bases, with 8 bases left in between. CDR3 size: 12 residues. CDR3 loop: CASSPSKVEAFF. The CDR3 DNA is TGTGCCAGCTCACCATCAAAAGTTGAAGCTTTCTTT.

This clonotype was observed a few times. The rearrangement links TRBV7-2 to TRBJ2-2; D gene ambiguous. Trimming cost V 1 base and J 5 bases, with 11 bases left between them. The CDR3 totals 15 residues. The germline gives CDR1 SGHTA, CDR2 FQGNSA. As DNA, the CDR3 is TGTGCCAGCAGCTTAGAGTCCAGATTGACCGGGGAGCTGTTTTTT. This codes for CASSLESRLTGELFF.

This clonotype was seen a few times. CDR3 sequence (DNA): TGCAGCGTGAAGGGGAACCTAATAGCGGGAGGGGACACAGATACGCAGTATTTT. Translating it yields CSVKGNLIAGGDTDTQYF. The chain links TRBV29-1 to TRBJ2-3; 11 bases are shared with TRBD2. The CDR3 length is 18 residues. The J segment lost 2 bases and the V segment lost 6 bases, leaving 16 bases of the junction unmatched. Germline CDR1 is SQVTM and CDR2 is ANQGSEA.

This clonotype was counted a few times. V and J are TRBV7-9 and TRBJ2-7, with D possibly TRBD1 on 6 matching bases. CDR3 length: 13 residues. CDR1 is SEHNR, CDR2 FQNEAQ, per germline (reference sequence). Trimming shortened V by 5 bases and J by 7 bases, and 15 bases separated the two germline ends. The DNA of the CDR3 is TGTGCCAGCAGCCCCTACAGGGCCGGGGAGCAGTACTTC. Its protein product is CASSPYRAGEQYF. Together with reference TRBV7-9 and TRBJ2-7, the CDR3 gives the full variable domain: DTGVSQNPRHKITKRGQNVTFRCDPISEHNRLYWYRQTLGQGPEFLTYFQNEAQLEKSRLLSDRFSAERPKGSFSTLEIQRTEQGDSAMYLCASSPYRAGEQYFGPGTRLTVT.

The chain employs TRBV12-3 or TRBV12-4 and TRBJ1-5; possibly TRBD1 for D (5 bases). Between the trimmed V and J ends, which lost 2 bases and 2 bases, there was a span of 13 bases. This CDR3 is built from 16 residues. As DNA, the CDR3 is TGTGCCAGCAGTTTATTGGGGCCCCTAGGCAATCAGCCCCAGCATTTT. Protein sequence: CASSLLGPLGNQPQHF.

This clonotype was observed many times. The V and J genes are TRBV29-1 and TRBJ2-7, with 9 bases lining up with TRBD2. J gave up 2 bases and V 5 bases, and 10 bases lay outside the gene matches. The CDR3 has 15 amino acids. The germline CDR1 and CDR2 sequences are SQVTM and ANQGSEA. The CDR3 DNA is TGCAGCGTTTTTGGGGAGACTAGCGGTCCCTACGAGCAGTACTTC. The encoded protein is CSVFGETSGPYEQYF.

V and J are TRBV11-2 and TRBJ2-1; D gene uncertain. This CDR3 contains 17 residues. Germline V gives CDR1 SGHAT, CDR2 FQNNGV. Trimming stripped 2 bases from V and 6 bases from J, with 20 bases between. The CDR3 region is CASSLSASKRLINEQFF. In DNA form, the CDR3 reads TGTGCCAGCAGCTTATCAGCCAGTAAACGATTGATCAATGAGCAGTTCTTC.

The V gene is TRBV24-1, the J gene TRBJ2-3; 9 bases match TRBD2. V trimming: 3 bases; J trimming: 0 bases; junction bases outside the gene matches: 3. CDR1 and CDR2 (germline): KGHDR, SFDVKD. The CDR3 contains 16 residues. CDR3 protein: CATSDPSGISTDTQYF. DNA for the CDR3: TGTGCCACCAGTGATCCTAGCGGGATTAGCACAGATACGCAGTATTTT.